This T cell receptor (beta chain) originates from a study of blood T cell repertoires in COVID-19. The germline CDR1 and CDR2 sequences are SGDLS and YYNGEE. The CDR3 covers 13 residues. Trimming stripped 4 bases from V and 8 bases from J, with 15 bases between. Here immunoSEQ multiplex PCR was the method, and the copy in TCRdb shows in-frame clones only, minus some. The repertoire holds some 200,000 clones, with around 82% as singletons. Sample: PBMCs or T cells enriched from blood (not recorded which). This clonotype was obtained from a middle-aged woman with acute COVID-19. This chain joins TRBV9 and TRBJ1-2; D gene ambiguous. The DNA of the CDR3 is TGTGCCAGCAGCCCCCGAACCCAGGAAGGCTACACCTTC. Protein: CASSPRTQEGYTF. The full variable domain, with the rest looked up from reference TRBV9 and TRBJ1-2, is DSGVTQTPKHLITATGQRVTLRCSPRSGDLSVYWYQQSLDQGLQFLIQYYNGEERAKGNILERFSAQQFPDLHSELNLSSLELGDSALYFCASSPRTQEGYTFGSGTRLTVV.